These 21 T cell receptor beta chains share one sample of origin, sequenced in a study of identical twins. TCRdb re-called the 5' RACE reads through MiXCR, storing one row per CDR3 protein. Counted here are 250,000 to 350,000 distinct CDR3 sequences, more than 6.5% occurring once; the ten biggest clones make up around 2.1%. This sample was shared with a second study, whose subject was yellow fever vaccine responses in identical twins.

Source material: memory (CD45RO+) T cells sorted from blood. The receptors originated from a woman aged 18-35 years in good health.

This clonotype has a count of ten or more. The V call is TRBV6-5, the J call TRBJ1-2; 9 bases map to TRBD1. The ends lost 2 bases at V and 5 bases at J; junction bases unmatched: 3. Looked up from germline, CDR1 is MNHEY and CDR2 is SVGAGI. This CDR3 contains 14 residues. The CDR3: CASSYRDRVYGYTF. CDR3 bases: TGTGCCAGCAGTTACCGGGACAGGGTGTATGGCTACACCTTC.

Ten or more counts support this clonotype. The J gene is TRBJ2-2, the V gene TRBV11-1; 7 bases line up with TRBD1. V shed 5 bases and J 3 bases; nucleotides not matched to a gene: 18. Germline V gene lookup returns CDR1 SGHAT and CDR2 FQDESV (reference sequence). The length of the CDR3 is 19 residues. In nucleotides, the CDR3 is TGTGCCAGCAGCCCCCAAGGACAGGAATCAGGACGAGACACCGGGGAGCTGTTTTTT. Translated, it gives CASSPQGQESGRDTGELFF.

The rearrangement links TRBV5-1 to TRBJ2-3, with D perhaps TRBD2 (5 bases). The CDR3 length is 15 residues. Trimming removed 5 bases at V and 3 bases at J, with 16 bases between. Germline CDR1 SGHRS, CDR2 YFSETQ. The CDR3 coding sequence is TGCGCCAGCAGAGCGTACCCGGGATGGACAGATACGCAGTATTTT. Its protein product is CASRAYPGWTDTQYF.

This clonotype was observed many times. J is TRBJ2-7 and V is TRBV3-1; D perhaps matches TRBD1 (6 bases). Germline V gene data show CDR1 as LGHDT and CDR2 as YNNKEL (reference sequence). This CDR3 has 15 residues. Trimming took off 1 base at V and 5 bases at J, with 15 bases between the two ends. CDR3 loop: CASSQAATGRDEQYF. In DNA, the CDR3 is TGTGCCAGCAGCCAAGCCGCCACAGGGAGAGACGAGCAGTACTTC.

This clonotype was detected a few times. The CDR3 region is CASSLEGAGGRNEQFF. The CDR3 bases are TGCGCCAGCAGCTTGGAGGGGGCAGGGGGAAGGAATGAGCAGTTCTTC. V usage is TRBV5-1 and J usage is TRBJ2-1, with 7 bases lining up with TRBD1. With V trimmed by 0 bases and J by 7 bases, 10 bases remained unmatched. This CDR3 contains 16 residues. Germline CDR1 reads SGHRS; CDR2 reads YFSETQ.

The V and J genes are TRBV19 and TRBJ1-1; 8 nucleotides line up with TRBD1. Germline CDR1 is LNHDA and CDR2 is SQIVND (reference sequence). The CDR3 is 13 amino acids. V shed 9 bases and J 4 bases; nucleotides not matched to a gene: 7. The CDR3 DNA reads TGTGCCAGCGCTGGGCAGGGGGCCACTGAAGCTTTCTTT. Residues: CASAGQGATEAFF. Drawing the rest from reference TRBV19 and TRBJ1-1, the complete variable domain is DGGITQSPKYLFRKEGQNVTLSCEQNLNHDAMYWYRQDPGQGLRLIYYSQIVNDFQKGDIAEGYSVSREKKESFPLTVTSAQKNPTAFYLCASAGQGATEAFFGQGTRLTVV.

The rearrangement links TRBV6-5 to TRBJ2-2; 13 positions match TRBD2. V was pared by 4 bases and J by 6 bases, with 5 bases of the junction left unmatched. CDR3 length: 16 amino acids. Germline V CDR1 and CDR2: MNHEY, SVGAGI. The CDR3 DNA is TGTGCCAGCAGTTCCGAGGGACTAGCGGGATCCGGGGAGCTGTTTTTT. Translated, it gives CASSSEGLAGSGELFF.

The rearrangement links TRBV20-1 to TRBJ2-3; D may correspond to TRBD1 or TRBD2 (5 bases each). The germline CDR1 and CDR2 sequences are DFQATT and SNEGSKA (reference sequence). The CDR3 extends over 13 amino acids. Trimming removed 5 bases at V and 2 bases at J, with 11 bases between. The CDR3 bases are TGCAGTGCTGCCCGGGGCATCACAGATACGCAGTATTTT. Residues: CSAARGITDTQYF.

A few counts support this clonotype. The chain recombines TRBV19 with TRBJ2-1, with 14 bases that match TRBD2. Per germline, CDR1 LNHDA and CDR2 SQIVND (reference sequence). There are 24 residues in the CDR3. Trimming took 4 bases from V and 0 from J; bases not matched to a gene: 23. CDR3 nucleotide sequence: TGTGCCAGTAGTAGACGACCGGGACACGCAGGACTAGCGGGAGGCCGAAGCTCCTACAATGAGCAGTTCTTC. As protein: CASSRRPGHAGLAGGRSSYNEQFF.

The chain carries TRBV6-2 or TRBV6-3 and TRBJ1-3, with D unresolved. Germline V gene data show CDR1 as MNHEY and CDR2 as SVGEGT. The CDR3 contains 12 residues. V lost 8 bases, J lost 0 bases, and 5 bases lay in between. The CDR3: CASGSSGNTIYF. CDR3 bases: TGTGCCAGCGGCAGCTCTGGAAACACCATATATTTT.

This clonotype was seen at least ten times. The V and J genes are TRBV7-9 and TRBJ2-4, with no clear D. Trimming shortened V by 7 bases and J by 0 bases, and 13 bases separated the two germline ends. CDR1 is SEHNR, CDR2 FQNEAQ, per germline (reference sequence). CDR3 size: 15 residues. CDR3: CASTFSELAKNIQYF. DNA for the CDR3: TGTGCCAGCACCTTCTCGGAGCTAGCCAAAAACATTCAGTACTTC.

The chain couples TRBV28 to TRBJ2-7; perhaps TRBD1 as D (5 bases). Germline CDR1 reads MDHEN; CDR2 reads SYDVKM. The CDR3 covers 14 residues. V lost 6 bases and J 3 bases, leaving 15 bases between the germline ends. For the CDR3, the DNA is TGTGCCAGCAGCCGACAGACAGACCACTACGAGCAGTACGTC. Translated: CASSRQTDHYEQYV.

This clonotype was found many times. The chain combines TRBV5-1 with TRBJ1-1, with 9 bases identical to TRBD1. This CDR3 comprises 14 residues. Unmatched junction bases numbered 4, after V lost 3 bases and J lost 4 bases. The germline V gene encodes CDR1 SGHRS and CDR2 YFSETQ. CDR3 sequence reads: CASSSGQGTTEAFF. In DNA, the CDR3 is TGCGCCAGCAGCTCCGGACAGGGGACCACTGAAGCTTTCTTT.

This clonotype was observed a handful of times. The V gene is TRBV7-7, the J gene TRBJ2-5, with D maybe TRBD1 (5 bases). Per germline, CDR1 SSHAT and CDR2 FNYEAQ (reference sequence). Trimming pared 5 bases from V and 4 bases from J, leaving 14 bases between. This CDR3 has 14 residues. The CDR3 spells CASSPGRATETQYF. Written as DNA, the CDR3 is TGTGCCAGCAGCCCAGGGCGCGCCACAGAGACCCAGTACTTC. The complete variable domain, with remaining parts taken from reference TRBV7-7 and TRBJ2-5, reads GAGVSQSPRYKVTKRGQDVTLRCDPISSHATLYWYQQALGQGPEFLTYFNYEAQPDKSGLPSDRFSAERPEGSISTLTIQRTEQRDSAMYRCASSPGRATETQYFGPGTRLLVL.

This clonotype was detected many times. The CDR3 protein is CSARPRQDNSPLHF. In nucleotides, the CDR3 is TGCAGTGCTAGACCCAGACAGGATAATTCACCCCTCCACTTT. The V gene is TRBV20-1, the J gene TRBJ1-6; D might be TRBD1 (6 bases). CDR1 and CDR2 (germline): DFQATT, SNEGSKA (reference sequence). CDR3 length: 14 amino acids. Trimming pared 2 bases from V and 5 bases from J, leaving 10 bases between.

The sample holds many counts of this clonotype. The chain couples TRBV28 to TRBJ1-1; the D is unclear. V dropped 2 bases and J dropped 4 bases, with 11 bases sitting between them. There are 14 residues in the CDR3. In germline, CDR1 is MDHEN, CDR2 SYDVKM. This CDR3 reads CASSLRRQITEAFF. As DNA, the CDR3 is TGTGCCAGCAGTTTAAGACGTCAGATCACTGAAGCTTTCTTT.

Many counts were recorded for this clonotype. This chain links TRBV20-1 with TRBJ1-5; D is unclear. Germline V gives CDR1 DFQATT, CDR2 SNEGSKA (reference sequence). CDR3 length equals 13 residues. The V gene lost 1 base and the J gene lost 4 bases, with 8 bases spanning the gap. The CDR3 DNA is TGCAGTGCTAGAGTGGCGGGTAATCAGCCCCAGCATTTT. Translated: CSARVAGNQPQHF.

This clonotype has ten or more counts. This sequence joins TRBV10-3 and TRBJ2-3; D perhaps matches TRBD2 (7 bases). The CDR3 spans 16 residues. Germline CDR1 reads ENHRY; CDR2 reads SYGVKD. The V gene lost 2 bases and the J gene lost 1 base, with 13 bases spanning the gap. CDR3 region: CAISEKLGGRTDTQYF. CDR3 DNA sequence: TGTGCCATCAGTGAGAAGTTGGGGGGGCGCACAGATACGCAGTATTTT.

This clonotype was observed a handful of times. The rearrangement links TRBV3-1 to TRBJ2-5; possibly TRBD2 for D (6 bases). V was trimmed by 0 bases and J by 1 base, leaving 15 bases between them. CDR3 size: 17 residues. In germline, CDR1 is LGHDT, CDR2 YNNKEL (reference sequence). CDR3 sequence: CASSQETGGWVQETQYF. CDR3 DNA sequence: TGTGCCAGCAGCCAAGAGACCGGGGGATGGGTCCAAGAGACCCAGTACTTC.

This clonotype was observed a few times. The CDR3 bases are TGTGCCAGTAGCCGACAATATACGCAGTATTTT. Amino acid sequence: CASSRQYTQYF. The chain combines TRBV19 with TRBJ2-3; no clear D. The V and J ends lost 6 bases and 7 bases respectively, with 8 bases between them. This CDR3 comprises 11 residues. In germline, CDR1 is LNHDA, CDR2 SQIVND (reference sequence). The full variable domain, in which reference TRBV19 and TRBJ2-3 provide the parts outside the CDR3, is DGGITQSPKYLFRKEGQNVTLSCEQNLNHDAMYWYRQDPGQGLRLIYYSQIVNDFQKGDIAEGYSVSREKKESFPLTVTSAQKNPTAFYLCASSRQYTQYFGPGTRLTVL.

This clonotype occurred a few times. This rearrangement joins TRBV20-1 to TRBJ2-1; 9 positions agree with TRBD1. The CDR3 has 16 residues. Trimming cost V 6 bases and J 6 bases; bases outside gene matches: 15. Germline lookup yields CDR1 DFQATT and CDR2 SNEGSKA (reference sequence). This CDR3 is CSARRFGTGNGNEQFF. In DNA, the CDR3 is TGCAGTGCCCGCAGGTTCGGGACAGGGAACGGCAATGAGCAGTTCTTC.